What follows are 20 T cell receptor beta chains derived from one specimen sequenced in a study of blood T cell repertoires in COVID-19. Assay used: immunoSEQ multiplex PCR; TCRdb lists only in-frame clones, some missing. The sample carries around 300,000 clones, 70% to 90% recorded once. Material for sequencing was peripheral blood. These receptors were obtained from a woman in her 70s with acute or convalescent COVID-19.

The V and J genes are TRBV5-5 and TRBJ2-2; no clear D. The CDR3 is 13 amino acids. V was cut by 1 base and J by 6 bases, with 7 bases left in between. Germline assignment: CDR1 SGHKS and CDR2 YYEKEE (reference sequence). The CDR3 loop is CASSLIRAGELFF. In DNA, the CDR3 is TGTGCCAGCAGCTTGATTCGCGCCGGGGAGCTGTTTTTT.

This rearrangement joins TRBV23-1 to TRBJ2-1; 7 bases line up with TRBD1. TRBV23-1 is placed among ORFs of uncertain function. The CDR3 runs 17 residues. The V gene end was trimmed by 3 bases and the J gene end by 2 bases; junction bases not matched to a gene: 10. This CDR3 is CASSHDRASKAYNEQFF. The CDR3, as DNA: TGCGCCAGCAGTCACGACAGGGCCTCCAAGGCCTACAATGAGCAGTTCTTC.

The V and J genes are TRBV7-3 and TRBJ2-1, with 9 bases that match TRBD2. V lost 1 base, J lost 7 bases, and 8 bases stayed unmatched. Germline CDR1 and CDR2: SGHTA and FQGTGA. CDR3 length equals 16 residues. CDR3 bases: TGTGCCAGCAGCTTAATGCGGGCTAGCGGGGTGAATGAGCAGTTCTTC. It is translated as CASSLMRASGVNEQFF.

The genes are TRBV7-9 and TRBJ2-1, with a weak D call TRBD2 (5 bases). This CDR3 is 13 amino acids long. The V end was cut by 4 bases, the J end by 15 bases, with 19 bases between. Germline V gene lookup returns CDR1 SEHNR and CDR2 FQNEAQ (reference sequence). CDR3 amino acids: CASSSPNRLGGFF. The CDR3 DNA reads TGTGCCAGCAGCTCCCCGAACAGACTCGGAGGGTTCTTC.

Here the CDR3 DNA reads TGTGCCAGCAGCTTCCGGGACAGAAACACTGAAGCTTTCTTT. Protein: CASSFRDRNTEAFF. V is TRBV7-8 and J is TRBJ1-1, with 7 bases matching TRBD1. The CDR3 is made up of 14 amino acids. V gave up 3 bases and J gave up 2 bases; unmatched junction bases: 3. CDR1 is SGHVS and CDR2 is FQNEAQ in the germline V gene.

This clone has a single count. The chain recombines TRBV3-1 (or the pseudogene TRBV3-2) with TRBJ2-1; 11 bases align to TRBD2. Germline CDR1 reads LGHDT; CDR2 reads YNNKEL (reference sequence). V shed 4 bases and J 7 bases; nucleotides not matched to a gene: 6. The CDR3 extends over 15 amino acids. The CDR3 is CASSLSSGGANEQFF. The CDR3 nucleotides read TGTGCCAGCAGCCTTAGTAGCGGGGGGGCAAATGAGCAGTTCTTC.

The chain links TRBV7-8 to TRBJ2-5, with a weak D call TRBD1 (6 bases). Trimming took off 3 bases at V and 5 bases at J, with 10 bases between the two ends. The CDR3 is 13 amino acids. The germline V gene encodes CDR1 SGHVS and CDR2 FQNEAQ. The CDR3 bases are TGTGCCAGCAGCTTTACGACAGGCGAGACCCAGTACTTC. Protein: CASSFTTGETQYF.

The rearrangement joins TRBV10-3 to TRBJ1-1; 7 bases are a match to TRBD1. Trimming removed 3 bases from V and 5 bases from J; junction bases left unmatched: 6. The germline V gene has CDR1 ENHRY and CDR2 SYGVKD. The CDR3 contains 14 residues. CDR3 DNA sequence: TGTGCCATCAGTGAACGGGGCAGGGGGACTGAAGCTTTCTTT. Its translation: CAISERGRGTEAFF.

V and J are TRBV19 and TRBJ2-7; 12 nucleotides align to TRBD1. V lost 6 bases, J lost 4 bases, and 7 bases stayed unmatched. From germline, CDR1 is LNHDA and CDR2 SQIVND (reference sequence). The CDR3 is 15 residues long. The CDR3: CASSAPGQGAYEQYF. The CDR3 DNA reads as TGTGCCAGTAGCGCTCCGGGACAGGGGGCATACGAGCAGTACTTC.

This clone has just a few counts. The chain recombines TRBV28 with TRBJ2-7, with no clear D. Germline V gives CDR1 MDHEN, CDR2 SYDVKM. Trimming removed 2 bases at V and 7 bases at J, with 15 bases between. The CDR3 is made up of 14 amino acids. The CDR3: CASSLRILYGEQYF. The CDR3, as DNA: TGTGCCAGCAGTTTAAGAATACTCTACGGGGAGCAGTACTTC.

The chain recombines TRBV2 with TRBJ2-2; D call uncertain. The CDR3 is 16 amino acids. Looked up from germline, CDR1 is SNHLY and CDR2 is FYNNEI. The germline V and J ends were trimmed by 6 bases and 0 bases, with 14 bases remaining between them. The CDR3, as DNA: TGTGCCAGCAGCGTCAGACTGATGGCGAACACCGGGGAGCTGTTTTTT. Amino acid sequence: CASSVRLMANTGELFF.

The chain uses TRBV12-3 or TRBV12-4 and TRBJ1-1; TRBD1 matches at 7 bases. J lost 3 bases, V lost 6 bases, and 4 bases had no gene match. The CDR3 consists of 13 residues. CDR3 loop: CASRRGRDTEAFF. In nucleotides, the CDR3 is TGTGCCAGCAGGAGGGGGCGAGACACTGAAGCTTTCTTT.

This chain links TRBV19 with TRBJ1-1, with D maybe TRBD1 (5 bases). The germline CDR1 and CDR2 sequences are LNHDA and SQIVND (reference sequence). CDR3 size: 15 residues. V was clipped by 5 bases and J by 4 bases, with 17 bases between them. The CDR3 reads CASSATLFTGTEAFF. The CDR3 DNA follows: TGTGCCAGTAGTGCAACTCTATTTACAGGCACTGAAGCTTTCTTT.

This rearrangement joins TRBV20-1 to TRBJ2-1, with D maybe TRBD2 (5 bases). V lost 5 bases and J 5 bases, leaving 7 bases between the germline ends. CDR1 is DFQATT and CDR2 is SNEGSKA in the germline V gene (reference sequence). This CDR3 is built from 11 residues. CDR3 sequence (DNA): TGCAGTGCTCAGACTAACAATGAGCAGTTCTTC. Its translation is CSAQTNNEQFF.

This chain uses TRBV14 with TRBJ2-3; TRBD1 agrees at 7 bases. In germline, CDR1 is SGHDN, CDR2 FVKESK. J lost 2 bases, V lost 6 bases, and 5 bases had no gene match. This CDR3 spans 14 amino acids. The CDR3: CASRGDRYTDTQYF. The CDR3 DNA follows: TGTGCCAGCAGGGGGGACAGATACACAGATACGCAGTATTTT.

In nucleotides, the CDR3 is TGCGCCAGCAGCTTGGAGGGAGCTAGCCGGGGGACGCAGTATTTT. Translation gives CASSLEGASRGTQYF. The J gene is TRBJ2-3, the V gene TRBV5-1; D is possibly TRBD2 (6 bases). Germline CDR1 reads SGHRS; CDR2 reads YFSETQ. The CDR3 runs 15 residues. The ends were cut back, 0 bases at V and 9 bases at J, with 17 bases in the middle.

V and J are TRBV19 and TRBJ2-2; D is ambiguous. V was pared by 7 bases and J by 7 bases, with 10 bases between. In germline, CDR1 is LNHDA, CDR2 SQIVND (reference sequence). This CDR3 has 12 amino acids. This chain's CDR3 is CASNKLFGELFF. CDR3 coding DNA: TGTGCCAGTAATAAGCTCTTCGGGGAGCTGTTTTTT. The whole variable domain, filled in from reference TRBV19 and TRBJ2-2, reads DGGITQSPKYLFRKEGQNVTLSCEQNLNHDAMYWYRQDPGQGLRLIYYSQIVNDFQKGDIAEGYSVSREKKESFPLTVTSAQKNPTAFYLCASNKLFGELFFGEGSRLTVL.

This chain joins TRBV5-1 and TRBJ2-1; 11 positions agree with TRBD1. Losses at the gene ends were 2 bases for V and 8 bases for J; bases not matched to a gene: 3. The CDR3 is 14 amino acids. Germline V gene sequence: CDR1 SGHRS, CDR2 YFSETQ. The CDR3 spells CASSLRGQGDEQFF. The DNA of the CDR3 is TGCGCCAGCAGCTTAAGGGGACAGGGGGATGAGCAGTTCTTC.

V and J are TRBV2 and TRBJ1-2; 7 bases fit TRBD1. Germline V gene sequence: CDR1 SNHLY, CDR2 FYNNEI. There are 13 residues in the CDR3. V lost 6 bases, J lost 7 bases, and 8 bases stayed unmatched. This CDR3 reads CASRGDSYGGYTF. The CDR3 coding sequence is TGTGCCAGCAGAGGGGACAGCTATGGTGGCTACACCTTC.

The chain combines TRBV2 with TRBJ1-1; D may be TRBD1 (5 bases). The V gene lost 2 bases and the J gene lost 5 bases, with 9 bases spanning the gap. The CDR3 runs 13 residues. Germline V lookup: CDR1 SNHLY, CDR2 FYNNEI. The CDR3 nucleotides are TGTGCCAGCAGTGAACAGGGTTTGACTGAAGCTTTCTTT. Encoded protein: CASSEQGLTEAFF.